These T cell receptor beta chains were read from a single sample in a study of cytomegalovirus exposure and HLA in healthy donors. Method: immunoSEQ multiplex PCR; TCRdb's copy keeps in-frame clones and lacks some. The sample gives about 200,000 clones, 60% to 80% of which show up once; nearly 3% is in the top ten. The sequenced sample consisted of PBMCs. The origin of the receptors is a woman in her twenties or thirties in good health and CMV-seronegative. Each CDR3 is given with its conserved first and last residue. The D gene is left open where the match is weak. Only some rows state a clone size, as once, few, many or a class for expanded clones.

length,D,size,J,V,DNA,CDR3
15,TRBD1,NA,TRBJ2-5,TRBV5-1,TGCGCCAGCAGCTTGGGGGACAGGGCGGGAGAGACCCAGTACTTC,CASSLGDRAGETQYF
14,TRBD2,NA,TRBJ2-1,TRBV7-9,TGTGCCAGCAGCTTCGGGGGGATGTACAATGAGCAGTTCTTC,CASSFGGMYNEQFF
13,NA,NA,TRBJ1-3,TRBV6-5,TGTGCCAGCTTGGGGGCCTCTGGAAACACCATATATTTT,CASLGASGNTIYF
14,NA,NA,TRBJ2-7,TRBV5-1,TGCGCCAGCAGCTTGGGCAGGGGCTCCTACGAGCAGTACTTC,CASSLGRGSYEQYF
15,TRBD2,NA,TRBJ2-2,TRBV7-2,TGTGCCAGCAGGCGGCGGGGGGGCGACACCGGGGAGCTGTTTTTT,CASRRRGGDTGELFF
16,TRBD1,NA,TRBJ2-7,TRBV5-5,TGTGCCAGCAGCCAAGAGTCCGGGACAGGGGGCTACGAGCAGTACTTC,CASSQESGTGGYEQYF
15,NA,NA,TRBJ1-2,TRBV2,TGTGCCAGAATCTCCTCTCAGGCGGGGGCGAAAGGCTACACCTTC,CARISSQAGAKGYTF
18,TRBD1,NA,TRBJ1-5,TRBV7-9,TGTGCCAGCAGCTTATCCTCCAGGGGGCAGGCCGGCAATCAGCCCCAGCATTTT,CASSLSSRGQAGNQPQHF
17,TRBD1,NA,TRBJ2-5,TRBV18,TGTGCCAGCTCACCATCTCTCGGGACAGGGGGGCAAGAGACCCAGTACTTC,CASSPSLGTGGQETQYF
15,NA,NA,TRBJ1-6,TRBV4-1,TGCGCCAGCAGCCAGTCGAGCTCCTATAATTCACCCCTCCACTTT,CASSQSSSYNSPLHF
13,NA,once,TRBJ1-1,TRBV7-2,TGTGCCAGCAGCTTAGCTTGGGGGGCTGAAGCTTTCTTT,CASSLAWGAEAFF
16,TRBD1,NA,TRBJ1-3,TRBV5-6,TGTGCCAGCAGCTCACTTGGGACAGGCTCTGGAAACACCATATATTTT,CASSSLGTGSGNTIYF
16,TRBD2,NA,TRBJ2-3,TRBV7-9,TGTGCCAGCAGTTCCTCCCGGCGGGGGAGCACAGATACGCAGTATTTT,CASSSSRRGSTDTQYF
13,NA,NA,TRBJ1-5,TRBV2,TGTGCCAGCAGTGAAGTGGAGGGGCAGCCCCAGCATTTT,CASSEVEGQPQHF
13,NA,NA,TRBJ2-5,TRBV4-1,TGCGCCAGCAGCCAAGTCGTCCGAGAGACCCAGTACTTC,CASSQVVRETQYF
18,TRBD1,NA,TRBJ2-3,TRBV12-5,TGTGCTAGTGGTTTGGACAGGGGGCGGAAGGCGCGTGCAGATACGCAGTATTTT,CASGLDRGRKARADTQYF
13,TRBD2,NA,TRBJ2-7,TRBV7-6,TGTGCCAGCAGCTTAGGGACTAGATACGAGCAGTACTTC,CASSLGTRYEQYF
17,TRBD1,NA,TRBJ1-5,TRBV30,TGTGCCTGGAGTGGTGAGGGACAGGGGATAACTCATCAGCCCCAGCATTTT,CAWSGEGQGITHQPQHF
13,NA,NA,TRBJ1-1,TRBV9,TGTGCCAGCACGAGGGACACCGGCCGTGAAGCTTTCTTT,CASTRDTGREAFF
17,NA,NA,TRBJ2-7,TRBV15,TGTGCCACCAGCAGAGATCGGGAGTGGGCGGAAAGCTACGAGCAGTACTTC,CATSRDREWAESYEQYF
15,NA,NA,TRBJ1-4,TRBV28,TGTGCCAGCAGTTTATTGGGCGGGGTACGCGGAAAACTGTTTTTT,CASSLLGGVRGKLFF
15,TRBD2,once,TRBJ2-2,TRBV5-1,TGCGCCAGCAGCTTAAGCGGGAGTGGTACCGGGGAGCTGTTTTTT,CASSLSGSGTGELFF
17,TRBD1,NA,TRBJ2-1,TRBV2,TGTGCCAGCAGTACGATATCTGGGACAGGGACCTACAATGAGCAGTTCTTC,CASSTISGTGTYNEQFF
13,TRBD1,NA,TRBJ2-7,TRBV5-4,TGTGCCAGCAGCCAAGACAGGGTTTGGGAGCAGTACTTC,CASSQDRVWEQYF
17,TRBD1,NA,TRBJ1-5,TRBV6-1,TGTGCCAGCAGTGCCGGGACAGGGGGCTTTCGCAATCAGCCCCAGCATTTT,CASSAGTGGFRNQPQHF
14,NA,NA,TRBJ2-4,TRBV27,TGTGCCAGCAGTTTACTGGACACCAAAAACATTCAGTACTTC,CASSLLDTKNIQYF
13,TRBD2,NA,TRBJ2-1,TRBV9,TGTGCCAGCAGCGTTACTAGCGGGAATGAGCAGTTCTTC,CASSVTSGNEQFF
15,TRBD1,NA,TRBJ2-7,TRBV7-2,TGTGCCAGCAGGCCACAGGGGGATTGGACCTACGAGCAGTACTTC,CASRPQGDWTYEQYF
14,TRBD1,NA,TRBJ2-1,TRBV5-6,TGTGCCAGTTTCAGGGGGCCGAAGCACAATGAGCAGTTCTTC,CASFRGPKHNEQFF
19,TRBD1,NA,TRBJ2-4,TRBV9,TGTGCCAGCAGCCCCACGGGTGGACAGGGGTTTTACGCCAAAAACATTCAGTACTTC,CASSPTGGQGFYAKNIQYF
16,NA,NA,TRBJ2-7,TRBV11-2,TGTGCCAGCAGCTTAGTGCGGTTTGCTAGCTCCTACGAGCAGTACTTC,CASSLVRFASSYEQYF
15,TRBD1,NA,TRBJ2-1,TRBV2,TGTGCCAGCAGTCGCCGGGGACAGGCAGGTGATGAGCAGTTCTTC,CASSRRGQAGDEQFF
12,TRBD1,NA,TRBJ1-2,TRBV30,TGTGCCTGGAGTGTCGCAGGGGGCGGCTACACCTTC,CAWSVAGGGYTF
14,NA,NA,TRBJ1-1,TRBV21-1,TGTGCCAGCAGCGAAAATCAGGTGAACACTGAAGCTTTCTTT,CASSENQVNTEAFF
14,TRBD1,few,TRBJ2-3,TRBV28,TGTGCCAGCAGTTTGCCGGGACAGACAGATACGCAGTATTTT,CASSLPGQTDTQYF
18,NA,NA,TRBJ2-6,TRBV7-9,TGTGCCAGCAGCTTAGCGAGACAGAGTGGAGCTGGGGCCAACGTCCTGACTTTC,CASSLARQSGAGANVLTF
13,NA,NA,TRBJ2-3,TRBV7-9,TGTGCCAGCAGCTTAGCCGTTACAGATACGCAGTATTTT,CASSLAVTDTQYF
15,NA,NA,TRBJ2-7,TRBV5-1,TGCGCCAGCAGCTTGGGAGCAGGGGAAGACGCCGAGCAGTACTTC,CASSLGAGEDAEQYF
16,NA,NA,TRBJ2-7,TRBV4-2,TGTGCCAGCAGCCACCAGTCCACAGGGAGTTCCTACGAGCAGTACTTC,CASSHQSTGSSYEQYF
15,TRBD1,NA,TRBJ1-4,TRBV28,TGTGCCAGCTGTTCCTCCGGGACAGGGGGAGAAAAACTGTTTTTT,CASCSSGTGGEKLFF
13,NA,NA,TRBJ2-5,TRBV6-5,TGTGCCAGCAGGACAGCCAGCGAGGAGACCCAGTACTTC,CASRTASEETQYF
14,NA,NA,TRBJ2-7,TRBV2,TGTGCCAGCATGAGCCGGCTCAGGGTCTACGAGCAGTACTTC,CASMSRLRVYEQYF
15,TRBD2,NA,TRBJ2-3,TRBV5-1,TGCGCCAGCAGCTTGGAGGCGGGGGGGGCAGATACGCAGTATTTT,CASSLEAGGADTQYF
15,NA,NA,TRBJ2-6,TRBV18,TGTGCCAGCTCTCAACACCACTCTGGGGCCAACGTCCTGACTTTC,CASSQHHSGANVLTF
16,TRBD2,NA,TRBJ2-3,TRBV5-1,TGCGCCAGCAGCTTGGGACTAGCGGGGGGGGAAGATACGCAGTATTTT,CASSLGLAGGEDTQYF
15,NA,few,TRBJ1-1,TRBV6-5,TGTGCCAGCAGTTACTCACCGGGTATGGACACTGAAGCTTTCTTT,CASSYSPGMDTEAFF
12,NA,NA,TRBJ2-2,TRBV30,TGTGCCTACCAAAGTGGCACCGAGGAGCTGTTTTTT,CAYQSGTEELFF
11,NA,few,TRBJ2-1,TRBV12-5,TGTGCTAGTGCCACGGAGCATGAGCAGTTCTTC,CASATEHEQFF
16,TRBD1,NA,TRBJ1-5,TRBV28,TGTGCCAGCAGTGCGCGAGGGGGCCGAAACAATCAGCCCCAGCATTTT,CASSARGGRNNQPQHF
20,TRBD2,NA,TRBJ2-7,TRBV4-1,TGCGCCAGCAGCCAAGATTGGTGGGGACTAGCGGGAGTTGGGGTCCACGAGCAGTACTTC,CASSQDWWGLAGVGVHEQYF